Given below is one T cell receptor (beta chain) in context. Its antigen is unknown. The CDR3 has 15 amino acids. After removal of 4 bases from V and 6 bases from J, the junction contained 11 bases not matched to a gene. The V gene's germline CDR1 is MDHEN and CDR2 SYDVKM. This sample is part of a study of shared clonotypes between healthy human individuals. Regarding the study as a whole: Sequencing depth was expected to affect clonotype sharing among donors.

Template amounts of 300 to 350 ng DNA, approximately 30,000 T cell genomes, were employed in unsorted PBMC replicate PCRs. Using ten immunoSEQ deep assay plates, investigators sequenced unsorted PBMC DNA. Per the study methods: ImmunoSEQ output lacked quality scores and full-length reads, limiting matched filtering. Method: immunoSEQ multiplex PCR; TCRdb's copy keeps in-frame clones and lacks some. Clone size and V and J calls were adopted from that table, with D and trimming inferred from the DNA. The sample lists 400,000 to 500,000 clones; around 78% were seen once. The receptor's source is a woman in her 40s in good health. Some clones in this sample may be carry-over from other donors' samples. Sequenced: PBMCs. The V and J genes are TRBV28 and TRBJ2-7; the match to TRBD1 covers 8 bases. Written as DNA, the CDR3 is TGTGCCAGCAGTTACCAGACAGGGGAGTATGCCGAGCAGTACTTC. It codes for CASSYQTGEYAEQYF.